This T cell receptor (beta chain) was obtained from a study of T-cell reconstitution after alpha-beta-depleted transplantation in children. General observations from the study: Day-60 TCRbeta diversity that was high in some patients was derived from surviving recipient T cells and thymic progenitors.

The CDR3 is 13 residues long. Germline V gene lookup returns CDR1 KGHDR and CDR2 SFDVKD. The J segment lost 10 bases and the V segment lost 1 base, leaving 2 bases of the junction unmatched. Construction of the TCRbeta library involved unique molecular identifiers. MiXCR, applied by TCRdb to the PCR reads, yields one record per CDR3 protein. The sample yields approximately 490,000 distinct CDR3 sequences, approximately 10% seen once. This clonotype was seen repeatedly, ten times or more. Its specificity is unknown. The source of this sequence is a child aged 2 to 10 with inherited bone marrow failure, due to receive a stem cell transplant. The specimen comprised PBMCs, sampled before TCRalphabeta/CD19-depleted stem cell transplant. The chain uses TRBV24-1 and TRBJ2-1, with 8 bases identical to TRBD1. CDR3 sequence reads: CATSDLWTGEQFF. Here the CDR3 DNA reads TGTGCCACCAGTGATTTATGGACAGGGGAGCAGTTCTTC.